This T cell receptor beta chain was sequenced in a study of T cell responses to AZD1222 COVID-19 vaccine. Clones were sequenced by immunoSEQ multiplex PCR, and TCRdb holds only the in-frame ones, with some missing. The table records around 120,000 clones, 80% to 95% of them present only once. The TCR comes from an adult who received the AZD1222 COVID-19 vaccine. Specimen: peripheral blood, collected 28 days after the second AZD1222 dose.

CDR3 amino acids: CASSPQGETYEQYF. CDR3 DNA sequence: TGTGCCAGCAGCCCCCAGGGAGAAACCTACGAGCAGTACTTC. The chain recombines TRBV11-1 with TRBJ2-7; D possibly uses TRBD1 or TRBD2 (5 bases each). This CDR3 comprises 14 residues. Trimming took 5 bases from V and 2 from J, leaving 13 bases between them. Germline lookup yields CDR1 SGHAT and CDR2 FQDESV (reference sequence). The full variable domain, in which reference TRBV11-1 and TRBJ2-7 provide the parts outside the CDR3, is EAEVAQSPRYKITEKSQAVAFWCDPISGHATLYWYRQILGQGPELLVQFQDESVVDDSQLPKDRFSAERLKGVDSTLKIQPAELGDSAMYLCASSPQGETYEQYFGPGTRLTVT.